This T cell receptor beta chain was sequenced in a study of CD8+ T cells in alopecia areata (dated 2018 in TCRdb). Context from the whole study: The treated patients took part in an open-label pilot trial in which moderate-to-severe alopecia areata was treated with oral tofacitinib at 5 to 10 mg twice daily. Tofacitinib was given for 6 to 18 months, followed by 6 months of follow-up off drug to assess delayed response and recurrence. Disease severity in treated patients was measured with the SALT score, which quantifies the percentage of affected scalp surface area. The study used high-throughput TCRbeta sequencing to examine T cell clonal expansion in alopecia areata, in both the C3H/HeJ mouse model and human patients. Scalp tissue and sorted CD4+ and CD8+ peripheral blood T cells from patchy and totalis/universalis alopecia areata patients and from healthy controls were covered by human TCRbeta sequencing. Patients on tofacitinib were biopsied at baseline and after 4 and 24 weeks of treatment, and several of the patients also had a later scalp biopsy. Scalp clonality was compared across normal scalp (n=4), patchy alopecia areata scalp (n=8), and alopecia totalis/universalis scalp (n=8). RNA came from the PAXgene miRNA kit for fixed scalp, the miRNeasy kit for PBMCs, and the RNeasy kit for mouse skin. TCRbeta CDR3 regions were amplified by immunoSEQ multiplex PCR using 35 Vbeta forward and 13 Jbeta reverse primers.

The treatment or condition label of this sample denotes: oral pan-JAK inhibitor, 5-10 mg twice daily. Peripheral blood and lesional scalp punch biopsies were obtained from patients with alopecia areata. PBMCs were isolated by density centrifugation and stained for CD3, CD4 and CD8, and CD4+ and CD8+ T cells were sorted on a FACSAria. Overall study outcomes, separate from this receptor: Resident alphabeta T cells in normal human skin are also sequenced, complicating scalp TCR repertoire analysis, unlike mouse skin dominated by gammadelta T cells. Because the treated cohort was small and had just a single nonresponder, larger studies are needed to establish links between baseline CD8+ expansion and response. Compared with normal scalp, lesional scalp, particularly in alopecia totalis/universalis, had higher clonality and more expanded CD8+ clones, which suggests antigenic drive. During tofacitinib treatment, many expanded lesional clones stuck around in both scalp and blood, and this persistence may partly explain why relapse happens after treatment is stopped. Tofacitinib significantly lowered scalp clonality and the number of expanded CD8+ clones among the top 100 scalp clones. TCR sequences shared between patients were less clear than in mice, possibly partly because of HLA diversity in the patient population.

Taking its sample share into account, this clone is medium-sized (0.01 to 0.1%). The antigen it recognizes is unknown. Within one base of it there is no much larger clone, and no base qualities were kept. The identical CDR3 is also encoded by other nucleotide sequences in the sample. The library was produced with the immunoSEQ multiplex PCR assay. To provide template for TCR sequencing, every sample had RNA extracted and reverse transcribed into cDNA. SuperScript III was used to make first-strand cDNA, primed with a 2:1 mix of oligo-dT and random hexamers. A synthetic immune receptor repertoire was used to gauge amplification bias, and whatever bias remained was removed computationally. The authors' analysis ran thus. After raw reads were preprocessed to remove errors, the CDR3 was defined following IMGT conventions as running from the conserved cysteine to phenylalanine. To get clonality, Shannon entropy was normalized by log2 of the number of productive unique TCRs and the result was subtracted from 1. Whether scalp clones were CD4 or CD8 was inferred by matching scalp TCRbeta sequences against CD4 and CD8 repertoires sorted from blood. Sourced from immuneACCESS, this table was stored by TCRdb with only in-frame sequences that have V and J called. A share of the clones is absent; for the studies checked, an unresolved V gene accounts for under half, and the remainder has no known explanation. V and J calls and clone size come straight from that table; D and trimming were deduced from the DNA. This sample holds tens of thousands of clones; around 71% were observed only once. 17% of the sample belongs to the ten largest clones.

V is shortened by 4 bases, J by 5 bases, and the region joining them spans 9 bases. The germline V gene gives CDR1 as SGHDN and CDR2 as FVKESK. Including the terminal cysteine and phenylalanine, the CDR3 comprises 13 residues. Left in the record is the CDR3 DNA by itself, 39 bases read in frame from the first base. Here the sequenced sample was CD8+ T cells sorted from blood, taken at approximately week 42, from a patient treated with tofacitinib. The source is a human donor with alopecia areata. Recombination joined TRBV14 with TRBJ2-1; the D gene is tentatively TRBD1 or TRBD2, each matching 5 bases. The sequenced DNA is TGTGCCAGCAGCCCGGGGACGCACAATGAGCAGTTCTTC. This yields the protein CASSPGTHNEQFF.